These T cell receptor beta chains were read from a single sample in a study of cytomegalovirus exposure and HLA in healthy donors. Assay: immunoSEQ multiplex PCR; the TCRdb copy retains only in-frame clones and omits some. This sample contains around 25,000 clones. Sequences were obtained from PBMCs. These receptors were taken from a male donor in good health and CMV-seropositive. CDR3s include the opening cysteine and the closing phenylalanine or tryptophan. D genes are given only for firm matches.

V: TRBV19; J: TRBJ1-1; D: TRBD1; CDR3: CASLGDRGRHGVDTEAFF; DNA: TGTGCCAGTTTGGGAGACAGGGGGCGCCACGGGGTGGACACTGAAGCTTTCTTT
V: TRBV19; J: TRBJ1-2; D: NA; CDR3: CASSIGADSNYGYTF; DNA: TGTGCCAGTAGTATAGGAGCGGACAGTAACTATGGCTACACCTTC
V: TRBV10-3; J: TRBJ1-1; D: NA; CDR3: CAIKVAERNEAFF; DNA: TGTGCCATCAAGGTTGCGGAAAGGAATGAAGCTTTCTTT
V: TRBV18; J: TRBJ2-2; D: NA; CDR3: CASSPRAGRNTGELFF; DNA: TGTGCCAGCTCACCACGGGCAGGTCGGAACACCGGGGAGCTGTTTTTT
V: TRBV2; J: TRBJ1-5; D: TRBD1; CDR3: CASSDRTGNQPQHF; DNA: TGTGCCAGCAGTGACAGGACAGGTAATCAGCCCCAGCATTTT
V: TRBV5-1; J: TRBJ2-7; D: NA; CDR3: CASSSSPTYEQYF; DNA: TGCGCCAGCAGCTCGAGTCCAACCTACGAGCAGTACTTC
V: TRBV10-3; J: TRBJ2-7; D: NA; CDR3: CAIREEMGLTYEQYF; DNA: TGTGCCATCAGGGAGGAAATGGGGCTAACCTACGAGCAGTACTTC
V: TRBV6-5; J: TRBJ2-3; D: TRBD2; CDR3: CASSRDGEGDTQYF; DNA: TGTGCCAGCAGTAGAGACGGGGAGGGAGATACGCAGTATTTT
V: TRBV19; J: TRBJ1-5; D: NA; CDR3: CASSIGYPLVQPQHF; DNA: TGTGCCAGTAGTATCGGGTATCCCCTTGTTCAGCCCCAGCATTTT
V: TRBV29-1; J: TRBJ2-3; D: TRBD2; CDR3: CSVSTSVVGDTQYF; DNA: TGCAGCGTATCGACTAGCGTGGTTGGAGATACGCAGTATTTT
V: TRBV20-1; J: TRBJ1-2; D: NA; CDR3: CSARKGAGYTF; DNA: TGCAGTGCTAGAAAGGGAGCTGGCTACACCTTC
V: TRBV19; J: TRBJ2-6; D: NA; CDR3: CASSITESYGANVLTF; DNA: TGTGCCAGTAGTATAACCGAGTCTTATGGGGCCAACGTCCTGACTTTC
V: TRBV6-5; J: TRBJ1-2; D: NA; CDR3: CASSQGNGYTF; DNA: TGTGCCAGCAGTCAGGGGAATGGCTACACCTTC
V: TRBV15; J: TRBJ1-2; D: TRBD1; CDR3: CATSPGQGSGYTF; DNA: TGTGCCACCAGCCCGGGACAGGGGTCTGGCTACACCTTC
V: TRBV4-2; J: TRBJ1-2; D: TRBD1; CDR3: CASSQRQGAGGYTF; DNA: TGTGCCAGCAGCCAGAGACAGGGGGCGGGAGGCTACACCTTC
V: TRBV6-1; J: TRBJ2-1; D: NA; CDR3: CASSDSGASSDNEQFF; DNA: TGTGCCAGCAGTGATAGCGGCGCAAGCTCCGACAATGAGCAGTTCTTC